One sample yielded the 9 T cell receptor beta chains listed below, sequenced in a study of somatic mutations in cytotoxic T cells in rheumatoid arthritis. TCRdb's table, derived via immunoSEQ multiplex PCR, lists solely in-frame clones and lacks some. The sample lists under 20,000 clones, 55% to 80% seen once, with over 15% in the top ten. The sample taken for sequencing was CD8+ T cells sorted from blood. Receptor source: an adult with rheumatoid arthritis.

This rearrangement joins TRBV7-9 to TRBJ2-5; D gene unclear. Per the germline V gene, CDR1 is SEHNR and CDR2 is FQNEAQ (reference sequence). V was clipped by 5 bases and J by 5 bases, with 12 bases between them. The CDR3 is made up of 13 amino acids. The CDR3 protein is CASSPPSTETQYF. Here the CDR3 DNA reads TGTGCCAGCAGCCCTCCGTCTACGGAGACCCAGTACTTC.

This chain joins TRBV4-3 and TRBJ2-1, with D maybe TRBD2 (6 bases). The germline V gene encodes CDR1 LGHNA and CDR2 YSLEER. Deletions cut 0 bases from V and 8 bases from J, with 17 bases between. CDR3 size: 16 residues. CDR3 sequence reads: CASSQDWRGRGDEQFF. CDR3 sequence (DNA): TGCGCCAGCAGCCAAGATTGGAGGGGCCGTGGGGATGAGCAGTTCTTC.

The chain couples TRBV5-1 to TRBJ1-1; D is unresolved. This CDR3 comprises 14 residues. Germline CDR1 SGHRS, CDR2 YFSETQ. The V end lost 0 bases, the J end lost 5 bases, and 11 bases lay between the germline ends. The CDR3 reads CASSLEGTETEAFF. The DNA of the CDR3 is TGCGCCAGCAGCTTGGAAGGAACTGAAACTGAAGCTTTCTTT.

The chain employs TRBV14 and TRBJ2-5; D may be TRBD1 (6 bases). Trimming took off 1 base at V and 5 bases at J, with 14 bases between the two ends. The germline CDR1 and CDR2 sequences are SGHDN and FVKESK. This CDR3 has 15 residues. DNA for the CDR3: TGTGCCAGCAGCCAAGTTGGGGGCTTACGGGAGACCCAGTACTTC. Encoded protein: CASSQVGGLRETQYF.

J is TRBJ2-7 and V is TRBV9, with 9 bases that match TRBD1. V shed 0 bases, J shed 2 bases, and the junction held 3 bases outside the gene matches. The CDR3 has 15 residues. CDR1 and CDR2 (germline): SGDLS, YYNGEE. For the CDR3, the DNA is TGTGCCAGCAGCGTAGCAGGGACAGGGACCTACGAGCAGTACTTC. Translation: CASSVAGTGTYEQYF.

This chain joins TRBV7-6 and TRBJ1-3; D remains ambiguous. V lost 7 bases and J 2 bases, leaving 15 bases between the germline ends. The CDR3 totals 15 residues. Germline V gene data show CDR1 as SGHVS and CDR2 as FNYEAQ. The CDR3 protein is CASTPFAGAGNTIYF. The CDR3 DNA sequence: TGTGCCAGCACCCCCTTTGCAGGAGCTGGAAACACCATATATTTT.

The chain employs TRBV2 and TRBJ1-5, with D possibly matching TRBD1 (6 bases). CDR1 is SNHLY, CDR2 FYNNEI, per germline. The germline V and J ends were trimmed by 4 bases and 6 bases, with 13 bases remaining between them. The CDR3 consists of 14 residues. The CDR3 spells CASSVARGFQPQHF. The CDR3 nucleotides read TGTGCCAGCAGTGTGGCCAGGGGCTTTCAGCCCCAGCATTTT.

V gene TRBV7-9 combines with J gene TRBJ1-1; D not certain. CDR1 and CDR2 from the germline V gene are SEHNR and FQNEAQ (reference sequence). The CDR3 has 15 amino acids. Trimming cost V 0 bases and J 1 base, with 9 bases left between them. CDR3 residues: CASSLAVAGNTEAFF. As DNA, the CDR3 is TGTGCCAGCAGCTTAGCTGTAGCCGGGAACACTGAAGCTTTCTTT.

The chain links TRBV18 to TRBJ2-7; no reliable D call. This CDR3 has 16 residues. V was pared by 2 bases and J by 6 bases, with 20 bases between. From germline, CDR1 is KGHSH and CDR2 LQKENI. The CDR3 spells CASSPAQVGDQSEQYF. The CDR3, as DNA: TGTGCCAGCTCACCAGCCCAAGTAGGTGATCAGTCCGAGCAGTACTTC. Full variable domain (outside the CDR3, taken from reference TRBV18 and TRBJ2-7): NAGVMQNPRHLVRRRGQEARLRCSPMKGHSHVYWYRQLPEEGLKFMVYLQKENIIDESGMPKERFSAEFPKEGPSILRIQQVVRGDSAAYFCASSPAQVGDQSEQYFGPGTRLTVT.